This T cell receptor (beta chain) was captured by sequencing in a study of T cells in Graves' hyperthyroidism and ophthalmopathy. Looking at the study overall: Peripheral blood specimens were obtained at initial diagnosis, prior to any treatment.

The source material, RNA transcripts, was used to amplify TCR beta CDR3 regions. An initial round of RT-PCR targeting the TCR CDR3 relied on the HTBI primer set. TCRdb ran MiXCR on the multiplex PCR reads and lists one entry per CDR3 protein. Of 490,000 or so distinct CDR3 sequences listed, roughly 22% are singletons. Ophthalmopathy cases met thresholds of Clinical Activity Score at least 3, NOSPECS grade at least 4 and duration under 3 months. Orbital computed tomography, thyroid ultrasound, serum thyroxine and TRAb, and clinical symptoms together informed the diagnoses. In this sample, this clonotype turned up a few times. The CDR3 has 14 amino acids. V lost 3 bases, J lost 7 bases, and 6 bases stayed unmatched. CDR1 and CDR2 (germline): DFQATT, SNEGSKA (reference sequence).

The clonotype comes from a woman aged 70 to 79 with Graves' ophthalmopathy. Material for sequencing was blood. The gene calls are TRBV20-1 and TRBJ2-1; TRBD1 aligns across 10 bases. CDR3 amino acids: CSARTGGSGNEQFF. The CDR3 DNA reads TGCAGTGCTAGGACAGGGGGCTCGGGGAATGAGCAGTTCTTC.